The 14 T cell receptor beta chains below all came from one sample that was sequenced in a study of radiotherapy plus CTLA-4 blockade in lung cancer. TCRdb's copy holds only in-frame clones and misses some; the assay was immunoSEQ multiplex PCR. The table records around 59,000 clones, about 70% of them present only once. The sample here was peripheral blood, taken from a patient treated with radiotherapy plus ipilimumab. The source of these receptors is a human donor with non-small cell lung cancer whose response to radiotherapy plus ipilimumab could not be evaluated.

Only a few counts were recorded for this clone. The chain is built from TRBV4-3 and TRBJ1-1, with D maybe TRBD1 (5 bases). The CDR3 runs 14 residues. The V end was cut by 2 bases, the J end by 5 bases, with 12 bases between. Per germline, CDR1 LGHNA and CDR2 YSLEER. CDR3 sequence: CASSQSGIGTEAFF. The DNA for the CDR3 is TGCGCCAGCAGCCAATCAGGGATCGGGACTGAAGCTTTCTTT.

The J gene is TRBJ1-1, the V gene TRBV28, with 7 positions matching TRBD1. Germline assignment: CDR1 MDHEN and CDR2 SYDVKM. The V and J ends lost 6 bases and 3 bases, in that order; junction bases with no gene match: 10. CDR3 length: 15 residues. DNA for the CDR3: TGTGCCAGCAGCCGACAGGGTGTAAGGGACACTGAAGCTTTCTTT. Translated, it gives CASSRQGVRDTEAFF.

This rearrangement joins TRBV6-1 to TRBJ1-2; D not certain. Trimming stripped 6 bases from V and 4 bases from J, with 18 bases between. CDR1 MNHNS and CDR2 SASEGT come from the germline V gene. The CDR3 covers 15 residues. In DNA, the CDR3 is TGTGCCAGCAGGGATGAAGGAGGGCTGGGCTATGGCTACACCTTC. Its protein product is CASRDEGGLGYGYTF.

This rearrangement joins TRBV2 to TRBJ2-3; TRBD1 might be the D (5 bases). Trimming cost V 3 bases and J 6 bases, with 16 bases left between them. Germline V gives CDR1 SNHLY, CDR2 FYNNEI. The CDR3 extends over 15 amino acids. CDR3 coding DNA: TGTGCCAGCAGTGACCAGGGCCCGGTCGGGGATACGCAGTATTTT. Translated: CASSDQGPVGDTQYF.

The count of this clone is one. The V gene is TRBV4-1, the J gene TRBJ2-3; D remains ambiguous. The CDR3 is 18 amino acids. Deletions cut 0 bases from V and 6 bases from J, with 22 bases between. CDR1 and CDR2 from the germline V gene are MGHRA and YSYEKL. CDR3 in DNA: TGCGCCAGCAGCCAAGACGCCCGCATTTGGCAAGTCCCGGATACGCAGTATTTT. Protein sequence: CASSQDARIWQVPDTQYF.

The chain combines TRBV7-6 with TRBJ1-1; perhaps TRBD1 as D (6 bases). The germline V gene has CDR1 SGHVS and CDR2 FNYEAQ. With 5 bases removed from V and 0 bases from J, the gap between germline ends came to 13 bases. The CDR3 contains 15 residues. The CDR3 DNA follows: TGTGCCAGCAGCCTTCAACAGGGCATGAACACTGAAGCTTTCTTT. The encoded protein is CASSLQQGMNTEAFF.

On this clone itself: One junction end disagrees with the germline gene, perhaps due to a read error. The chain uses TRBV7-9 and TRBJ1-1; a weak D match, TRBD1 (5 bases). This CDR3 has 13 amino acids. Germline CDR1 and CDR2: SEHNR and FQNEAQ (reference sequence). CDR3 in DNA: TGTGCCAGCAGCTTTGGGGGGAACACCGAAGCTTTCTTT. Translated: CASSFGGNTEAFF. Based on the CDR3 plus reference TRBV7-9 and TRBJ1-1, the full variable domain is DTGVSQNPRHKITKRGQNVTFRCDPISEHNRLYWYRQTLGQGPEFLTYFQNEAQLEKSRLLSDRFSAERPKGSFSTLEIQRTEQGDSAMYLCASSFGGNTEAFFGQGTRLTVV.

V and J are TRBV5-1 and TRBJ2-5; no clear D. Trimming took off 4 bases at V and 5 bases at J, with 12 bases between the two ends. The CDR3 spans 13 residues. Germline CDR1 is SGHRS and CDR2 is YFSETQ. The CDR3 region is CASSAYSSETQYF. The CDR3 DNA reads as TGCGCCAGCAGCGCTTACTCGAGTGAGACCCAGTACTTC.

V usage is TRBV7-9 and J usage is TRBJ1-5; a weak D match, TRBD1 (5 bases). The CDR3 spans 14 residues. V was trimmed by 5 bases and J by 3 bases, leaving 11 bases between them. Germline V gives CDR1 SEHNR, CDR2 FQNEAQ (reference sequence). The CDR3 bases are TGTGCCAGCAGCCCGACAGACCCCAATCAGCCCCAGCATTTT. This encodes CASSPTDPNQPQHF.

V is TRBV18 and J is TRBJ2-5; D remains ambiguous. In germline, CDR1 is KGHSH, CDR2 LQKENI. The CDR3 length is 13 residues. With 4 bases removed from V and 3 bases from J, the gap between germline ends came to 9 bases. In DNA, the CDR3 is TGTGCCAGCTCACTCATGGAGAAAGAGACCCAGTACTTC. Translated, it gives CASSLMEKETQYF. The complete variable domain, with remaining parts taken from reference TRBV18 and TRBJ2-5, reads NAGVMQNPRHLVRRRGQEARLRCSPMKGHSHVYWYRQLPEEGLKFMVYLQKENIIDESGMPKERFSAEFPKEGPSILRIQQVVRGDSAAYFCASSLMEKETQYFGPGTRLLVL.

V and J are TRBV18 and TRBJ1-4, with TRBD1 matching 7 bases. This CDR3 has 15 amino acids. The V gene end was trimmed by 2 bases and the J gene end by 11 bases; junction bases not matched to a gene: 11. Germline-derived CDR1 and CDR2 are KGHSH and LQKENI. CDR3 protein: CASSPSTTGPGKLFF. CDR3 bases: TGTGCCAGCTCACCATCGACGACAGGGCCGGGGAAACTGTTTTTT. Filled out from reference TRBV18 and TRBJ1-4, the complete variable domain reads NAGVMQNPRHLVRRRGQEARLRCSPMKGHSHVYWYRQLPEEGLKFMVYLQKENIIDESGMPKERFSAEFPKEGPSILRIQQVVRGDSAAYFCASSPSTTGPGKLFFGSGTQLSVL.

The chain is built from TRBV7-2 and TRBJ2-5, with 9 bases aligning to TRBD1. The last part of the DNA fits TRBJ2-7 better; the J call may be wrong. CDR3 size: 15 residues. The germline V gene has CDR1 SGHTA and CDR2 FQGNSA. The DNA for the CDR3 is TGTGCCAGCAGCCCCCTAGGGACAGGGAATCTCGAGCAGTACTTC. Its translation is CASSPLGTGNLEQYF.

The CDR3 loop reads CASRRDRGAGYGYTF. CDR3 sequence (DNA): TGTGCCAGCAGACGGGACAGGGGAGCGGGCTATGGCTACACCTTC. The J gene is TRBJ1-2, the V gene TRBV6-6; 10 bases line up with TRBD1. Germline values: CDR1 MNHNY, CDR2 SVGAGI (reference sequence). The V gene end was trimmed by 6 bases and the J gene end by 4 bases; junction bases not matched to a gene: 8. The CDR3 sequence is 15 residues long.

This clone came up a few times. The genes are TRBV28 and TRBJ1-2; 10 positions match TRBD1. CDR1 is MDHEN, CDR2 SYDVKM, per germline. The V and J ends lost 6 bases and 3 bases, in that order; junction bases with no gene match: 7. The CDR3 totals 15 residues. The DNA for the CDR3 is TGTGCCAGCAGGAGGACAGGGGGGCCCGACTATGGCTACACCTTC. Protein sequence: CASRRTGGPDYGYTF.